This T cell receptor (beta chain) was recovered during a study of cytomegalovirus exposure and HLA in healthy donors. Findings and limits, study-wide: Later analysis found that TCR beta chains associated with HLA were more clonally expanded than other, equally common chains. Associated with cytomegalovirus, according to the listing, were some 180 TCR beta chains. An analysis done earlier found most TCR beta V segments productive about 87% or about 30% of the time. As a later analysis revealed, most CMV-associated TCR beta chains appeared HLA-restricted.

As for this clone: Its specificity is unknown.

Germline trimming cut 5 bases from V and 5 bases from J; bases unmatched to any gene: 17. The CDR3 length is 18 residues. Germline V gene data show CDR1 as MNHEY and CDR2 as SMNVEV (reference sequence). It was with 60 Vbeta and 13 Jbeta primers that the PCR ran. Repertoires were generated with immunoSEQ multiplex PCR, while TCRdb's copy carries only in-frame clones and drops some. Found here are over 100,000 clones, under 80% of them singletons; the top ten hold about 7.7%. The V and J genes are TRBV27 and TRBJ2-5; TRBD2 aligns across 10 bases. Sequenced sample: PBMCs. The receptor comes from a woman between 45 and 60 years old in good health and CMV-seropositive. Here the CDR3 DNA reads TGTGCCAGCAGTCCACTCAGCTCCGTAGCGGGGGGAGGTGAGACCCAGTACTTC. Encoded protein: CASSPLSSVAGGGETQYF.